These 18 T cell receptor beta chains share one sample of origin, sequenced in a study of cytomegalovirus exposure and HLA in healthy donors. PCR involved 60 Vbeta and 13 Jbeta primers. Sequencing was performed with immunoSEQ multiplex PCR; in TCRdb, only in-frame clones are kept and a portion is missing. The sample has 200,000 to 250,000 clones; approximately 88% are singletons. The sequencing sample was made of PBMCs. The receptors were sampled from a boy aged 2 to 10 in good health and CMV-seronegative.

The CDR3, as DNA: TGTGCCAGCAGCTTAGGTCCGGGCTACGAGCAGTACTTC. Translating gives CASSLGPGYEQYF. The chain links TRBV11-2 to TRBJ2-7; D not resolved. Germline V lookup: CDR1 SGHAT, CDR2 FQNNGV. The V end was cut by 1 base, the J end by 3 bases, with 7 bases between. The CDR3 is 13 amino acids.

The CDR3 DNA is TGCGCCAGCAGTCAAGTCCGGGACAGTCCCTACGAGCAGTACTTC. This codes for CASSQVRDSPYEQYF. This chain links TRBV23-1 with TRBJ2-7; 7 bases agree with TRBD1. TRBV23-1 is flagged as an ORF with uncertain function. This CDR3 comprises 15 residues. Trimming took 2 bases from V and 2 from J; bases not matched to a gene: 6.

V is TRBV7-6 and J is TRBJ1-5, with 7 bases fitting TRBD1. This CDR3 comprises 13 residues. Germline V gene data show CDR1 as SGHVS and CDR2 as FNYEAQ. The ends lost 5 bases at V and 6 bases at J; junction bases unmatched: 4. The CDR3 here is CASSQGGSQPQHF. Here the CDR3 DNA reads TGTGCCAGCAGCCAGGGGGGTAGTCAGCCCCAGCATTTT.

This rearrangement joins TRBV5-5 to TRBJ2-7; possibly TRBD2 for D (6 bases). Trimming removed 0 bases at V and 3 bases at J, with 13 bases between. Per the germline V gene, CDR1 is SGHKS and CDR2 is YYEKEE (reference sequence). There are 15 residues in the CDR3. CDR3 sequence: CASSLGGGINYEQYF. In DNA, the CDR3 is TGTGCCAGCAGCTTGGGAGGAGGGATTAACTACGAGCAGTACTTC.

The V and J genes are TRBV12-5 and TRBJ2-7; D unclear. CDR3 length: 16 residues. V gave up 7 bases and J gave up 3 bases, with 22 bases separating them. CDR1 LGHNT and CDR2 FRNRAP come from the germline V gene. This chain's CDR3 is CASAFGKSGGLYEQYF. The DNA for the CDR3 is TGTGCTAGTGCTTTTGGAAAGAGTGGCGGTCTCTACGAGCAGTACTTC.

Regarding this clone: One end of the junction is discordant with germline, which a read error may explain. The J gene is TRBJ1-1, the V gene TRBV30, with D maybe TRBD1 (6 bases). The CDR3 is 13 amino acids. CDR1 and CDR2 (germline): GTSNPN, SVGIG (reference sequence). The CDR3 nucleotides are TGTGCCTGGAGTGTTCTGGGGGACACTGAGGCTTTCTTT. Translated, it gives CAWSVLGDTEAFF.

This clone was observed once. The rearrangement links TRBV7-8 to TRBJ1-2, with D unclear. The CDR3 extends over 11 amino acids. V was pared by 1 base and J by 8 bases, with 5 bases between. Germline V CDR1 and CDR2: SGHVS, FQNEAQ. The CDR3 region has the DNA TGTGCCAGCAGCTTAGGTAGCGGCTACACCTTC. Translation gives CASSLGSGYTF.

The V and J genes are TRBV4-1 and TRBJ2-5; the D gene is possibly TRBD2 (6 bases). The CDR3 sequence is 15 residues long. V was clipped by 4 bases and J by 4 bases, with 16 bases between them. CDR1 is MGHRA and CDR2 is YSYEKL in the germline V gene. The CDR3 sequence: CASSPGWSSVETQYF. For the CDR3, the DNA is TGCGCCAGCAGCCCGGGGTGGTCTAGCGTAGAGACCCAGTACTTC.

CDR3 sequence (DNA): TGTGCCACCCTCCCGGGAGCGGGAGCCTACAATGAGCAGTTCTTC. It codes for CATLPGAGAYNEQFF. This chain uses TRBV10-3 with TRBJ2-1; TRBD2 matches at 8 bases. Per germline, CDR1 ENHRY and CDR2 SYGVKD. The CDR3 contains 15 residues. After removal of 10 bases from V and 2 bases from J, the junction contained 10 bases not matched to a gene.

J is TRBJ1-3 and V is TRBV2; 9 bases align to TRBD1. V shed 2 bases, J shed 2 bases, and the junction held 7 bases outside the gene matches. The CDR3 runs 17 residues. Germline V gene lookup returns CDR1 SNHLY and CDR2 FYNNEI. The CDR3 here is CASSEQGQGQTGNTIYF. The CDR3 coding sequence is TGTGCCAGCAGTGAACAGGGACAGGGTCAAACTGGAAACACCATATATTTT.

As for this clone: A much bigger clone sits one base away, suggesting this may be a read error. The chain combines TRBV7-2 with TRBJ1-2, with 8 bases lining up with TRBD1. The CDR3 extends over 13 amino acids. V was clipped by 5 bases and J by 3 bases; unmatched bases: 2. The germline V gene encodes CDR1 SGHTA and CDR2 FQGNSA. CDR3 DNA: TGTGCCAGCAGCCTGACAGGGGACTATGGCTACACCTTC. Translation: CASSLTGDYGYTF.

This clone was counted a single time. The chain is built from TRBV11-2 and TRBJ1-3; 7 bases are shared with TRBD1. The CDR3 has 17 residues. Germline trimming cut 3 bases from V and 0 bases from J; bases unmatched to any gene: 8. CDR1 SGHAT and CDR2 FQNNGV come from the germline V gene. The CDR3 loop reads CASSLSGGSNSGNTIYF. In DNA form, the CDR3 reads TGTGCCAGCAGCTTGTCAGGGGGTAGTAACTCTGGAAACACCATATATTTT.

This chain joins TRBV6-1 and TRBJ2-7, with 8 positions matching TRBD1. After removal of 1 base from V and 11 bases from J, the junction contained 7 bases not matched to a gene. The CDR3 covers 13 residues. Germline-derived CDR1 and CDR2 are MNHNS and SASEGT. CDR3 sequence (DNA): TGTGCCAGCAGTGAAGGAACGATGGGACAGGAGTACTTC. Translating it yields CASSEGTMGQEYF.

This sequence joins TRBV18 and TRBJ1-2, with 8 positions matching TRBD1. Losses at the gene ends were 6 bases for V and 4 bases for J; bases not matched to a gene: 7. The CDR3 is 14 residues long. The germline CDR1 and CDR2 sequences are KGHSH and LQKENI. The CDR3 sequence: CASSNGQGRYGYTF. Here the CDR3 DNA reads TGTGCCAGCTCCAACGGACAGGGTCGCTATGGCTACACCTTC.

This clone is a singleton in its sample. V usage is TRBV6-5 and J usage is TRBJ2-5, with D perhaps matching TRBD2 (5 bases). Germline V gene data show CDR1 as MNHEY and CDR2 as SVGAGI. V lost 6 bases, J lost 7 bases, and 18 bases lay in between. CDR3 length equals 14 residues. The CDR3 protein is CASSPALAPPTQYF. In DNA, the CDR3 is TGTGCCAGCAGCCCGGCCTTAGCGCCCCCGACCCAGTACTTC.

The chain has TRBV12-5 and TRBJ1-1, with TRBD1 as a possible D gene (5 bases). The CDR3 sequence is 13 residues long. From germline, CDR1 is LGHNT and CDR2 FRNRAP. The V gene lost 2 bases and the J gene lost 1 base, with 5 bases spanning the gap. Here the CDR3 reads CASGLTGNTEAFF. CDR3 DNA sequence: TGTGCTAGTGGTTTGACAGGGAACACTGAAGCTTTCTTT.

This clone was seen just once. The chain recombines TRBV7-9 with TRBJ1-1, with 7 bases fitting TRBD1. With 5 bases clipped from V and 3 bases from J, the junction kept 9 bases outside the gene matches. The germline V gene encodes CDR1 SEHNR and CDR2 FQNEAQ (reference sequence). CDR3 size: 15 residues. The CDR3: CASSIPTGEHTEAFF. The CDR3 region has the DNA TGTGCCAGCAGCATTCCCACAGGGGAGCACACTGAAGCTTTCTTT.

This chain links TRBV28 with TRBJ2-1, with 13 bases aligning to TRBD2. V was clipped by 7 bases and J by 7 bases; unmatched bases: 13. Germline V gene data show CDR1 as MDHEN and CDR2 as SYDVKM. This CDR3 contains 17 residues. CDR3 DNA sequence: TGTGCCAGCACGACTAGCGGGGGGCCACTAAGTAGGAATGAGCAGTTCTTC. Translating gives CASTTSGGPLSRNEQFF. Supplemented by reference TRBV28 and TRBJ2-1, the full variable domain reads DVKVTQSSRYLVKRTGEKVFLECVQDMDHENMFWYRQDPGLGLRLIYFSYDVKMKEKGDIPEGYSVSREKKERFSLILESASTNQTSMYLCASTTSGGPLSRNEQFFGPGTRLTVL.